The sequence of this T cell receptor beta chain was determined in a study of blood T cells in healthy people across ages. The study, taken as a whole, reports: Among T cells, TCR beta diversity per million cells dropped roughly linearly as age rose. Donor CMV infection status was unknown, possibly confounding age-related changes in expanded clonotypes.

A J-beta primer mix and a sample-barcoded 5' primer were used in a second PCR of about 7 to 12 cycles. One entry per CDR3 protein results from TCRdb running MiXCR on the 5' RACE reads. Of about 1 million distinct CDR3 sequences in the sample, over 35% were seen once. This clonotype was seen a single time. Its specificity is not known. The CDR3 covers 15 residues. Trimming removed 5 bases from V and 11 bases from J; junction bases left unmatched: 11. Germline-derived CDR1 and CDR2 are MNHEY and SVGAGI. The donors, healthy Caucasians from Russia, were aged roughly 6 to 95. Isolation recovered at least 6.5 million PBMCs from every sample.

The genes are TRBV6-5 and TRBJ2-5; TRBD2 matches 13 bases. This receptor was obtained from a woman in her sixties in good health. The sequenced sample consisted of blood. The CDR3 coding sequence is TGTGCCAGCAGTAACGGACTAGCGGGAGTGACTGAGCAGTACTTC. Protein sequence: CASSNGLAGVTEQYF.